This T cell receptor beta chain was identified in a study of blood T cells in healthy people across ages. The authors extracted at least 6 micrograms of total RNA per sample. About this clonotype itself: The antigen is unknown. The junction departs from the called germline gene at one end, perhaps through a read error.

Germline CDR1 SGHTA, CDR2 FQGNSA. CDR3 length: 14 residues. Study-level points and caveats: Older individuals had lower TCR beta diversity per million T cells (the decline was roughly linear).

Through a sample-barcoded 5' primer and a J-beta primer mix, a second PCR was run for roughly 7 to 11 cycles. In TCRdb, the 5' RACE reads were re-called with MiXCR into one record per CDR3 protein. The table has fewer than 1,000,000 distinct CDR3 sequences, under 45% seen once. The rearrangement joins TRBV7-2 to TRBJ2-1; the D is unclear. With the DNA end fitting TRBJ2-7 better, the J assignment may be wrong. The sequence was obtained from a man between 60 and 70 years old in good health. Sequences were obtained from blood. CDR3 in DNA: TGTGTCAGCAGAGCAGACCCAAGACTCTACGAGCAGTACTTC. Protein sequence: CVSRADPRLYEQYF.